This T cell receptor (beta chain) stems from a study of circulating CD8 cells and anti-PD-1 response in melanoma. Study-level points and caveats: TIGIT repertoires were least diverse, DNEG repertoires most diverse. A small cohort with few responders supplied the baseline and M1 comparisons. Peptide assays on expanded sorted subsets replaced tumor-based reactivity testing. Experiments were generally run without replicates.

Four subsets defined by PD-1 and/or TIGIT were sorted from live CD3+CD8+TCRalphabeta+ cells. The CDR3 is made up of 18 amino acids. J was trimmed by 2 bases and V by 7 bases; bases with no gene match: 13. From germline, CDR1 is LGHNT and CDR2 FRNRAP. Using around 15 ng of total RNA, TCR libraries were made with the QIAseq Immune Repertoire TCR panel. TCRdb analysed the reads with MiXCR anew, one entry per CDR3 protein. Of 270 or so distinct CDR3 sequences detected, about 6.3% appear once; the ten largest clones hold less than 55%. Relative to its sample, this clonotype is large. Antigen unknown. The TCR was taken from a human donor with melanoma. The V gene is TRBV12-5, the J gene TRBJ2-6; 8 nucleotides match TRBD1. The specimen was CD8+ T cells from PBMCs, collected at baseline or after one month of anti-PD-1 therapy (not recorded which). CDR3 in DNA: TGTGCTAGTGCTCTTGGACAGGGAAGGAACGCTGGGGCCAACGTCCTGACTTTC. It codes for CASALGQGRNAGANVLTF.